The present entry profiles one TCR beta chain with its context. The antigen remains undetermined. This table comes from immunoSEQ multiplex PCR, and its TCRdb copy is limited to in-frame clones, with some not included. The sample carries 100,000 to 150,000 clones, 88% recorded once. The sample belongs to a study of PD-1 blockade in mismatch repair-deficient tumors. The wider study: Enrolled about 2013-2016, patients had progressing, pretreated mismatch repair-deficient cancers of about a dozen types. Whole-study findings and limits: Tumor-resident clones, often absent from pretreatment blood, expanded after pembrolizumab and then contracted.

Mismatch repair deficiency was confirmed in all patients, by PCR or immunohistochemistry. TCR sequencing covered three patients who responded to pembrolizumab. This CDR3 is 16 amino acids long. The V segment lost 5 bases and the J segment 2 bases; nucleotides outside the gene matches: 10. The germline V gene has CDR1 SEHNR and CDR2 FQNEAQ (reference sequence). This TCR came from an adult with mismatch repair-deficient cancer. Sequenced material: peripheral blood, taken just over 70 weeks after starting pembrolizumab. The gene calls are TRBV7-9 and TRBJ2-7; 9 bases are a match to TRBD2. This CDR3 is CASSGASGNSAYEQYF. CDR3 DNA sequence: TGTGCCAGCAGCGGAGCTAGCGGGAACTCGGCCTACGAGCAGTACTTC.